The entry that follows covers one T cell receptor beta chain sequence. What this receptor recognizes is not known. Per-base qualities were not stored, and no clone one base away is much larger. This specimen belongs to a study of long-term antiretroviral therapy in people with HIV (dated by TCRdb to 2021 to 2024). In the study overall: The earliest samples were collected roughly a decade before the 2015 WHO recommendation for immediate ART, at a time when ART was usually postponed until CD4 counts fell. A total of roughly 200 cryopreserved PBMC samples came from around 30 adults with confirmed HIV infection and were collected serially over a mean of roughly six years (range 1-12). Test extractions of a monoclonal T-cell line alongside approximately 36 polyclonal samples showed no cross-contamination during QIAcube processing. Among the roughly 30 participants with HIV, ten to twelve were female. A retrospective serial study tested whether ART initiation and durable HIV suppression were associated with changes in peripheral blood TRB repertoire composition and diversity.

Inclusion was restricted to participants for whom at least one PBMC sample before ART initiation and at least two post-ART samples were available. All participants with HIV were treated in the United States of America. Cryopreserved samples of roughly 0.85-11 million PBMC were thawed and washed before DNA extraction. At the time of the earliest PBMC sample for each participant with HIV, ages ranged from about 20 to 54 years. Each participant contributed PBMC samples from 1-4 timepoints before ART initiation and 2-8 timepoints after ART initiation, with a median of 7 samples. For every participant, serial HIV viral load, CD4+ T-cell count, ART history and demographic data were obtained. Genomic DNA was extracted from unsorted PBMC with a Qiagen kit on a QIAcube, processed in batches of 12 samples. CDR3 length: 14 amino acids, cysteine to phenylalanine. The kept DNA is CDR3 alone, 42 bases in frame from the first base. The V end loses 5 bases and the J end loses 0 bases, and a stretch of 11 bases separates them. CDR1 is given as MGHRA and CDR2 as YSYEKL, both from the germline V gene.

The immunoSEQ hsTCRB v3.0 assay was used at survey level resolution for TRB variable region sequencing. The targeted TRB sequencing depth was 40,000-50,000 T-cell genomes per sample. TRB libraries were pooled and sequenced on an Illumina MiSeq using a v3 150-cycle kit. In the source study's methods: Repertoire analysis ran in R within a reproducible Nextflow workflow covering QC, data transformation and analysis. LymphoSeq2, an R package for exploring AIRR-Seq data, was used to implement the custom analyses. A handful of samples yielding fewer than 5000 total TRB sequences were excluded, leaving 188 analyzed HIV repertoires. Among the 180 or so HIV repertoires that were kept, 59 were collected before ART initiation and about 130 were collected after ART initiation. Repertoires were downsampled to 5000 TRB nucleotide sequences, with summary statistics averaged over 100 downsampling iterations. The analysis kept only TRB sequences whose CDR3 regions were at least seven amino acids long. Diversity was assessed using a clonality score derived from Shannon entropy and using the Gini coefficient. In the repertoire networks, any two of the top 5000 CDR3 amino acid sequences were connected whenever the two sequences differed by an edit distance of one. GLIPH2 predicted antigen specificity groups and MHC restriction for TRB CDR3 amino acid sequences. To flag known CMV, EBV, HIV or tissue antigen associations, CDR3 amino acid sequences were matched against VDJdb and McPAS-TCR. Pre-ART, post-ART and control groups were compared with Wilcoxon signed-rank tests and Holm-Bonferroni correction. In TCRdb, the immuneACCESS table is reduced to in-frame sequences with V and J assigned. These tables do not hold every clone; where another copy was compared, an unresolved V gene accounts for under half, and the others remain unexplained. The V and J calls and the clone size are those of that table, but D and trimming were determined from the DNA. This sample is represented by tens of thousands of clones; more than 95% of them were singletons. The ten biggest clones cover roughly 2.9% of the sample.

Findings and caveats that apply to the study as a whole: Limited PBMC availability meant only the TCR beta chain was sequenced, without alpha chain pairing. Compared with controls, HIV repertoires had narrower CDR3 length ranges, and the network structure pointed to an antigen-experienced repertoire that shifted only slightly toward naive after ART. Because pre-ART samples had limited cell numbers, unsorted PBMC were profiled rather than sorted CD4+ and CD8+ T cells. ART initiation was associated with a significant increase in TRB diversity, but diversity stayed significantly below transplant donor controls even after long-term ART. Samples dated from the mid-2000s to the late 2010s, and the ART regimens used may be less effective than current ones. Expanded TRB clones identified before ART initiation dominated the repertoire across all time points, though the dominance fluctuated and decreased in many PLHIV after ART. No data were available on ART adherence, viral resistance or therapy changes, limiting inferences about post-ART repertoire changes.

This chain is built from TRBV4-1 and TRBJ2-7; the D gene identity is not certain. The origin of this receptor is a man aged 30-40 years with HIV. The source material was unsorted PBMCs, sampled 6.9 years after starting antiretroviral therapy. The nucleotides read TGCGCCAGCAGCTACCAACAGAGCTCCTACGAGCAGTACTTC. Its protein product is CASSYQQSSYEQYF.